Following are 20 T cell receptor beta chains from one sample sequenced in a study of blood T cell repertoires in COVID-19. Data came from immunoSEQ multiplex PCR; TCRdb stores just in-frame clones and leaves some out. The data show over 250,000 clones, with 60% to 75% seen just once and about 3% held by the top ten. Sequencing was carried out using peripheral blood. These receptors all come from an elderly woman with acute or convalescent COVID-19.

This rearrangement joins TRBV30 to TRBJ1-2; TRBD1 is a possible D gene (5 bases). Trimming shortened V by 0 bases and J by 2 bases, and 13 bases separated the two germline ends. Germline loops: CDR1 GTSNPN, CDR2 SVGIG (reference sequence). The CDR3 totals 15 residues. CDR3 loop: CAWSVSGGGNYGYTF. The CDR3, as DNA: TGTGCCTGGAGTGTTTCCGGCGGGGGAAACTATGGCTACACCTTC.

This chain joins TRBV19 and TRBJ2-7; 7 bases are a match to TRBD2. The CDR3 has 13 amino acids. V was clipped by 5 bases and J by 1 base; unmatched bases: 2. Germline assignment: CDR1 LNHDA and CDR2 SQIVND (reference sequence). As DNA, the CDR3 is TGTGCCAGTAGTCTGGGGGGGTCCTACGAGCAGTACTTC. Protein: CASSLGGSYEQYF.

The rearrangement uses TRBV7-6 and TRBJ2-3, with 8 bases fitting TRBD1. The CDR3 is 15 residues long. Looked up from germline, CDR1 is SGHVS and CDR2 is FNYEAQ. With 0 bases clipped from V and 6 bases from J, the junction kept 5 bases outside the gene matches. CDR3 sequence (DNA): TGTGCCAGCAGCTTAGCGCAGGGGGCTTATGATACGCAGTATTTT. It translates to CASSLAQGAYDTQYF.

This clone came up once. V gene TRBV5-1 combines with J gene TRBJ1-2; 9 bases match TRBD1. Germline V gives CDR1 SGHRS, CDR2 YFSETQ. With V trimmed by 4 bases and J by 4 bases, 8 bases remained unmatched. The CDR3 covers 15 residues. CDR3 in DNA: TGCGCCAGCAGCACTACAGGGGGCCAAGGCTATGGCTACACCTTC. Protein: CASSTTGGQGYGYTF.

This clone was seen a few times. J is TRBJ1-6 and V is TRBV7-6; D is unclear. Trimming cost V 5 bases and J 10 bases, with 18 bases left between them. CDR3 length: 15 amino acids. In germline, CDR1 is SGHVS, CDR2 FNYEAQ. CDR3 sequence (DNA): TGTGCCAGCAGCCCCAGAGGCCTGTGGAGGTCACCCCTCCACTTT. As protein: CASSPRGLWRSPLHF.

The chain combines TRBV7-6 with TRBJ2-1; 11 bases are shared with TRBD2. Germline assignment: CDR1 SGHVS and CDR2 FNYEAQ. The CDR3 consists of 18 residues. V was pared by 0 bases and J by 4 bases, with 8 bases of the junction left unmatched. CDR3 sequence (DNA): TGTGCCAGCAGCTTAGCGCCCACTAGCGGGAGTGGGTACAATGAGCAGTTCTTC. It yields the protein CASSLAPTSGSGYNEQFF.

The chain is built from TRBV15 and TRBJ2-5; a possible D gene is TRBD2 (6 bases). Between the trimmed V and J ends, which lost 2 bases and 4 bases, there was a span of 11 bases. Looked up from germline, CDR1 is LNHNV and CDR2 is YYDKDF (reference sequence). The CDR3 sequence is 14 residues long. This CDR3 reads CATSRWTTGETQYF. For the CDR3, the DNA is TGTGCCACCAGCAGATGGACTACTGGAGAGACCCAGTACTTC.

The chain joins TRBV7-9 to TRBJ2-7; 9 nucleotides line up with TRBD1. V was pared by 3 bases and J by 4 bases, with 4 bases of the junction left unmatched. This CDR3 spans 14 amino acids. Germline values: CDR1 SEHNR, CDR2 FQNEAQ (reference sequence). CDR3 DNA: TGTGCCAGCAGCTTGCAGACAGGGGGGTACGAGCAGTACTTC. It translates to CASSLQTGGYEQYF.

The CDR3 nucleotides read TGCGCCAGCAGCCAAGATTCAAGGGGATCTGAAGCTTTCTTT. Residues: CASSQDSRGSEAFF. The V gene is TRBV4-3, the J gene TRBJ1-1; tentatively, D is TRBD1 (5 bases). Germline V gene lookup returns CDR1 LGHNA and CDR2 YSLEER. Trimming shortened V by 0 bases and J by 6 bases, and 11 bases separated the two germline ends. The CDR3 loop spans 14 amino acids.

This chain joins TRBV5-4 and TRBJ1-1; 8 bases map to TRBD1. This CDR3 spans 16 amino acids. V lost 4 bases to trimming and J lost 4 bases; unmatched junction nucleotides: 12. Looked up from germline, CDR1 is SGHNT and CDR2 is YYREEE (reference sequence). DNA of the CDR3: TGTGCCAGCAGCCCTCGAGCAGGGGGCCGGGTCACTGAAGCTTTCTTT. As protein: CASSPRAGGRVTEAFF.

This chain joins TRBV19 and TRBJ1-5, with TRBD1 as a possible D gene (5 bases). CDR3 size: 14 residues. With 3 bases removed from V and 4 bases from J, the gap between germline ends came to 10 bases. Germline V lookup: CDR1 LNHDA, CDR2 SQIVND (reference sequence). CDR3 loop: CASSIGQRNQPQHF. Written as DNA, the CDR3 is TGTGCCAGTAGTATCGGACAACGGAATCAGCCCCAGCATTTT.

The genes are TRBV12-3 or TRBV12-4 and TRBJ2-5, with 8 bases aligning to TRBD2. The CDR3 runs to 13 residues. V lost 2 bases and J lost 7; bases outside the gene matches: 3. The CDR3 DNA is TGTGCCAGCAGTTTACGGGAGGGGGGGACCCAGTACTTC. Translation: CASSLREGGTQYF.

The chain couples TRBV18 to TRBJ2-5, with a possible D match to TRBD2 (6 bases). Trimming shortened V by 3 bases and J by 2 bases, and 10 bases separated the two germline ends. Germline assignment: CDR1 KGHSH and CDR2 LQKENI. The CDR3 consists of 14 residues. This CDR3 reads CASSPGLRQETQYF. As DNA, the CDR3 is TGTGCCAGCTCACCGGGACTGCGTCAAGAGACCCAGTACTTC.

The V call is TRBV5-1, the J call TRBJ1-2; 9 positions agree with TRBD1. The germline CDR1 and CDR2 sequences are SGHRS and YFSETQ. J gave up 8 bases and V 2 bases, and 7 bases lay outside the gene matches. The CDR3 covers 14 residues. The CDR3 bases are TGCGCCAGCAGCTTCACAGGGGGCGCGGGCGGCTACACCTTC. It encodes CASSFTGGAGGYTF. The complete variable domain, with remaining parts taken from reference TRBV5-1 and TRBJ1-2, reads KAGVTQTPRYLIKTRGQQVTLSCSPISGHRSVSWYQQTPGQGLQFLFEYFSETQRNKGNFPGRFSGRQFSNSRSEMNVSTLELGDSALYLCASSFTGGAGGYTFGSGTRLTVV.

This chain joins TRBV4-3 and TRBJ2-2; D perhaps matches TRBD1 (6 bases). CDR3 length equals 13 residues. Per the germline V gene, CDR1 is LGHNA and CDR2 is YSLEER. Trimming removed 6 bases from V and 5 bases from J, with 10 bases in between. CDR3 nucleotides: TGCGCCAGCAGTACAGGGTTTACCGGGGAGCTGTTTTTT. This sequence encodes CASSTGFTGELFF.

This clone has just one count. The chain couples TRBV11-2 to TRBJ2-2; tentative D call: TRBD1 (6 bases). Germline CDR1 is SGHAT and CDR2 is FQNNGV. The CDR3 has 15 amino acids. Trimming cost V 5 bases and J 5 bases, with 15 bases left between them. This chain's CDR3 is CASSVIRGGTGELFF. CDR3 bases: TGTGCCAGCAGCGTCATCAGGGGCGGAACCGGGGAGCTGTTTTTT.

This clone has just a few counts. The V and J genes are TRBV5-1 and TRBJ1-1, with D uncertain. Trimming pared 1 base from V and 0 bases from J, leaving 10 bases between. Germline CDR1 and CDR2: SGHRS and YFSETQ. The CDR3 is made up of 15 amino acids. The CDR3 sequence is CASSLSPKMNTEAFF. For the CDR3, the DNA is TGCGCCAGCAGCTTGTCCCCAAAAATGAACACTGAAGCTTTCTTT.

V usage is TRBV21-1 and J usage is TRBJ2-1; whether TRBD2, the table's D call, matches the DNA was not checked. TRBV21-1 is noted as a pseudogene. CDR3 length equals 19 residues. CDR3 loop: CASSKVEVAGGPPHNEQFF. The DNA for the CDR3 is TGTGCCAGCAGCAAAGTCGAGGTAGCGGGAGGGCCGCCCCACAATGAGCAGTTCTTC.

The chain carries TRBV2 and TRBJ2-7, with D possibly being TRBD1 (5 bases). The CDR3 consists of 13 residues. Germline assignment: CDR1 SNHLY and CDR2 FYNNEI. Between the trimmed V and J ends, which lost 4 bases and 7 bases, there was a span of 14 bases. The CDR3 region is CASSAQVGWEQYF. The DNA for the CDR3 is TGTGCCAGCAGTGCACAGGTTGGGTGGGAGCAGTACTTC.

The chain employs TRBV9 and TRBJ2-1; 7 bases agree with TRBD2. CDR1 SGDLS and CDR2 YYNGEE come from the germline V gene. The CDR3 length is 18 residues. Unmatched junction bases numbered 9, after V lost 0 bases and J lost 0 bases. The CDR3 DNA reads TGTGCCAGCAGCGTAGTCCCTAGCGGTCGTATCTCCTACAATGAGCAGTTCTTC. This codes for CASSVVPSGRISYNEQFF.